Below are 22 T cell receptor beta chains sequenced from a single sample in a study of spatial heterogeneity in lung cancer. Time point meaning: sample taken at primary tumor resection. Whole RNA obtained from tumor, nontumor lung or frozen PBMC underwent sequencing without sorting. TCRdb re-derived calls from the 5' RACE reads in MiXCR, one entry per CDR3 protein. The table shows over 10,000 distinct CDR3 sequences, with 3% to 5% occurring only once. The sequenced sample was PBMCs, obtained at surgery. The receptors originated from a male donor with early-stage non-small cell lung cancer.

This clonotype was seen at least ten times. Within a library made for alpha chains, this beta chain is off target, and its count is uninformative. This chain uses TRBV20-1 with TRBJ2-5, with D unresolved. The germline V gene encodes CDR1 DFQATT and CDR2 SNEGSKA (reference sequence). The V and J ends lost 0 bases and 4 bases respectively, with 3 bases between them. This CDR3 is built from 11 residues. CDR3 sequence (DNA): TGCAGTGCTAGAGATTTAGAGACCCAGTACTTC. Translating gives CSARDLETQYF.

This clonotype has at least ten counts. This beta chain was picked up by a library intended for alpha chains and is off target, so its count carries little meaning. The chain combines TRBV20-1 with TRBJ2-7; unclear D gene. Between the trimmed V and J ends, which lost 2 bases and 3 bases, there was a span of 26 bases. In germline, CDR1 is DFQATT, CDR2 SNEGSKA (reference sequence). The CDR3 has 18 amino acids. DNA for the CDR3: TGCAGTGCTAGAAGTCGGGTGCCGGAGACGAGACTCTACTACGAGCAGTACTTC. Protein sequence: CSARSRVPETRLYYEQYF.

This clonotype was counted many times. For a library built for alpha chains, this beta chain is a stray read; little rests on its size. The chain has TRBV7-9 and TRBJ2-5; D may correspond to TRBD1 or TRBD2 (5 bases each). Germline V gene data show CDR1 as SEHNR and CDR2 as FQNEAQ (reference sequence). V was cut by 5 bases and J by 2 bases, with 12 bases left in between. The CDR3 contains 14 residues. This CDR3 reads CASSVGTPQETQYF. In DNA form, the CDR3 reads TGTGCCAGCAGCGTCGGGACGCCTCAAGAGACCCAGTACTTC.

About this clonotype itself: Within a library made for alpha chains, this beta chain is off target, and its count is uninformative. This chain connects TRBV19 to TRBJ2-3; maybe TRBD2 (5 bases). Per the germline V gene, CDR1 is LNHDA and CDR2 is SQIVND (reference sequence). Trimming pared 6 bases from V and 5 bases from J, leaving 9 bases between. CDR3 length equals 12 residues. The CDR3 nucleotides are TGTGCCAGTAGGAGGGTTGGAGATACGCAGTATTTT. It encodes CASRRVGDTQYF.

This clonotype was recorded many times. Sequence at one end of the junction differs from germline and may be a read error. This beta chain lies outside the target of a library built for alpha chains; its clone size means little. DNA of the CDR3: TGTGCTAGCAGTAAGGACCCGAGCTCCTACGAGCAGTACTTC. Amino acid sequence: CASSKDPSSYEQYF. The chain combines TRBV7-7 with TRBJ2-7; D remains unclear. The CDR3 is made up of 14 amino acids. The germline CDR1 and CDR2 sequences are SSHAT and FNYEAQ (reference sequence). Based on the CDR3 plus reference TRBV7-7 and TRBJ2-7, the full variable domain is GAGVSQSPRYKVTKRGQDVTLRCDPISSHATLYWYQQALGQGPEFLTYFNYEAQPDKSGLPSDRFSAERPEGSISTLTIQRTEQRDSAMYRCASSKDPSSYEQYFGPGTRLTVT.

This clonotype was observed many times. A library made for alpha chains picked up this beta chain off target, so its size means little. The V and J genes are TRBV9 and TRBJ2-7; possibly TRBD1 for D (6 bases). The CDR3 totals 14 residues. Trimming removed 0 bases at V and 6 bases at J, with 13 bases between. Germline CDR1 SGDLS, CDR2 YYNGEE. The CDR3 sequence is CASSVGRGGGEQYF. Written as DNA, the CDR3 is TGTGCCAGCAGCGTAGGAAGAGGGGGTGGCGAGCAGTACTTC.

This clonotype came up many times. Since the library was made to target alpha chains, this beta chain is a stray read and its abundance is not meaningful. V usage is TRBV20-1 and J usage is TRBJ2-7; D uncertain. Trimming stripped 6 bases from V and 0 bases from J, with 12 bases between. The CDR3 extends over 13 amino acids. Per the germline V gene, CDR1 is DFQATT and CDR2 is SNEGSKA (reference sequence). This CDR3 reads CSASPEFSYEQYF. DNA for the CDR3: TGCAGTGCCAGCCCAGAGTTCTCCTACGAGCAGTACTTC.

This clonotype was seen only a few times. A library made for alpha chains picked up this beta chain off target, so its size means little. The chain combines TRBV5-1 with TRBJ2-3, with 8 nucleotides matching TRBD1. V was pared by 3 bases and J by 1 base, with 10 bases of the junction left unmatched. CDR1 is SGHRS, CDR2 YFSETQ, per germline. This CDR3 region has 17 residues. CDR3 nucleotides: TGCGCCAGCAGCTGGGGAGACAGGGGCGCTCGCACAGATACGCAGTATTTT. This encodes CASSWGDRGARTDTQYF.

This clonotype was seen ten or more times. Being off target in a library aimed at alpha chains, this beta chain has a size of little meaning. The rearrangement links TRBV2 to TRBJ2-7, with D unclear. The CDR3 is 14 residues long. The germline V gene has CDR1 SNHLY and CDR2 FYNNEI. V shed 3 bases and J shed 0 bases, with 9 bases lying between them. The CDR3 here is CASSDGRYSYEQYF. The DNA of the CDR3 is TGTGCCAGCAGTGATGGCAGGTACTCCTACGAGCAGTACTTC.

This clonotype was detected a few times. Since it is a stray read in a library aimed at alpha chains, this beta chain has a size that is not meaningful. The V and J genes are TRBV5-1 and TRBJ2-2, with unresolved D. Trimming removed 1 base from V and 6 bases from J, with 22 bases in between. The CDR3 covers 18 residues. In germline, CDR1 is SGHRS, CDR2 YFSETQ. DNA for the CDR3: TGCGCCAGCAGCTTGAAAATGGGAACCCTACGATGGGCCGGGGAGCTGTTTTTT. As protein: CASSLKMGTLRWAGELFF.

Ten or more counts support this clonotype. A library prepared for alpha chains yielded this beta chain as an off-target read; its size is of little meaning. This sequence joins TRBV5-4 and TRBJ2-1, with D uncertain. The length of the CDR3 is 15 residues. The V gene lost 4 bases and the J gene lost 1 base, with 12 bases spanning the gap. Germline V lookup: CDR1 SGHNT, CDR2 YYREEE (reference sequence). The DNA for the CDR3 is TGTGCCAGCAGCCCACCATCGGTATCCTACAATGAGCAGTTCTTC. Protein: CASSPPSVSYNEQFF.

This clonotype was observed at least ten times. Being off target in a library aimed at alpha chains, this beta chain has a size of little meaning. The chain recombines TRBV20-1 with TRBJ1-4; D might be TRBD1 (5 bases). CDR3 length: 13 amino acids. The germline V and J ends were trimmed by 5 bases and 2 bases, with 9 bases remaining between them. Germline V lookup: CDR1 DFQATT, CDR2 SNEGSKA (reference sequence). Here the CDR3 DNA reads TGCAGTGCTCACTGGGGGACTAATGAAAAACTGTTTTTT. Translating it yields CSAHWGTNEKLFF.

There are many counts of this clonotype. Being off target in a library aimed at alpha chains, this beta chain has a size of little meaning. The chain links TRBV20-1 to TRBJ1-1; D ambiguous. Germline values: CDR1 DFQATT, CDR2 SNEGSKA (reference sequence). The CDR3 runs to 14 residues. Trimming removed 6 bases at V and 0 bases at J, with 14 bases between. CDR3 DNA sequence: TGCAGTGCCCACCCCGTGATCATGAACACTGAAGCTTTCTTT. This encodes CSAHPVIMNTEAFF.

This clonotype has just a few counts. This beta chain turned up in a library designed for alpha chains; as an off-target read, its abundance says little. The rearrangement links TRBV7-2 to TRBJ2-3; 12 nucleotides line up with TRBD1. The junction had 6 bases not matched to a gene; V was cut back by 5 bases and J by 6 bases. Per the germline V gene, CDR1 is SGHTA and CDR2 is FQGNSA. This CDR3 has 15 residues. The CDR3 region is CASSPWDRGQDTQYF. Written as DNA, the CDR3 is TGTGCCAGCAGCCCCTGGGACAGGGGGCAGGATACGCAGTATTTT.

This clonotype was seen many times. The library was designed around alpha chains, so this beta chain is a stray read whose abundance carries little weight. The chain is built from TRBV7-9 and TRBJ1-4, with D tentatively TRBD1 (5 bases). Trimming shortened V by 5 bases and J by 7 bases, and 29 bases separated the two germline ends. In germline, CDR1 is SEHNR, CDR2 FQNEAQ (reference sequence). This CDR3 is built from 19 residues. CDR3 sequence: CASSPGPGVGVHGGEKLFF. In nucleotides, the CDR3 is TGTGCCAGCAGCCCCGGTCCGGGGGTCGGTGTCCATGGCGGTGAAAAACTGTTTTTT.

This clonotype was detected many times. As an off-target read in a library built for alpha chains, this beta chain has a frequency of little significance. The chain has TRBV4-1 and TRBJ2-7; TRBD1 might be the D (6 bases). Trimming removed 1 base at V and 3 bases at J, with 13 bases between. The CDR3 length is 15 residues. Germline CDR1 is MGHRA and CDR2 is YSYEKL. The CDR3 protein is CASSQVMGDIYEQYF. CDR3 in DNA: TGCGCCAGCAGCCAAGTTATGGGGGACATCTACGAGCAGTACTTC.

This clonotype was seen repeatedly, ten times or more. The size of this beta chain means little, since it is a stray read in a library made for alpha chains. The rearrangement uses TRBV12-3 or TRBV12-4 and TRBJ2-3; tentatively, D is TRBD1 or TRBD2 (5 bases each). Deletions cut 3 bases from V and 6 bases from J, with 13 bases between. The CDR3 is 14 amino acids. CDR3 sequence: CASSFGGAGDTQYF. CDR3 bases: TGTGCCAGCAGTTTTGGTGGGGCGGGTGATACGCAGTATTTT.

Many counts were recorded for this clonotype. This beta chain turned up in a library designed for alpha chains; as an off-target read, its abundance says little. The chain recombines TRBV6-5 with TRBJ2-7; 13 nucleotides line up with TRBD2. The V segment lost 4 bases and the J segment 7 bases; nucleotides outside the gene matches: 4. This CDR3 is 14 amino acids long. CDR1 MNHEY and CDR2 SVGAGI come from the germline V gene. CDR3 loop: CASSSRGLAGEQYF. CDR3 in DNA: TGTGCCAGCAGTTCGAGGGGACTAGCGGGAGAGCAGTACTTC.

This clonotype came up many times. The library was built for alpha chains, so this beta chain is an off-target read and its size means little. The chain carries TRBV24-1 and TRBJ2-3; D perhaps matches TRBD2 (6 bases). Germline lookup yields CDR1 KGHDR and CDR2 SFDVKD. The CDR3 consists of 14 residues. The V gene lost 9 bases and the J gene lost 4 bases, with 16 bases spanning the gap. CDR3 nucleotides: TGTGCCACCTACGGGGGACCGAAGCCAGATACGCAGTATTTT. Protein: CATYGGPKPDTQYF.

This clonotype was found many times. This beta chain turned up in a library designed for alpha chains; as an off-target read, its abundance says little. The chain has TRBV24-1 and TRBJ2-1; D unclear. The CDR3 consists of 14 residues. The V end lost 0 bases, the J end lost 9 bases, and 11 bases lay between the germline ends. The germline V gene has CDR1 KGHDR and CDR2 SFDVKD. DNA of the CDR3: TGTGCCACCAGTGATTTGCCCTCCACGGCTGAGCAGTTCTTC. Amino acids: CATSDLPSTAEQFF.

Of note for this clonotype: The library was built for alpha chains, so this beta chain is an off-target read and its size means little. The chain carries TRBV7-9 and TRBJ1-6; no clear D gene. With 8 bases removed from V and 7 bases from J, the gap between germline ends came to 6 bases. The CDR3 contains 11 residues. Germline values: CDR1 SEHNR, CDR2 FQNEAQ (reference sequence). CDR3 DNA sequence: TGTGCCAGCGGATCCAATTCACCCCTCCACTTT. Translated: CASGSNSPLHF. Complete variable domain (other parts from reference TRBV7-9 and TRBJ1-6): DTGVSQNPRHKITKRGQNVTFRCDPISEHNRLYWYRQTLGQGPEFLTYFQNEAQLEKSRLLSDRFSAERPKGSFSTLEIQRTEQGDSAMYLCASGSNSPLHFGNGTRLTVT.

A few counts support this clonotype. This beta chain is a stray sequence in a library constructed for alpha chains; its clone size is not meaningful. This chain links TRBV24-1 with TRBJ2-7; 11 bases align to TRBD1. The CDR3 covers 13 residues. Germline CDR1 and CDR2: KGHDR and SFDVKD. Trimming took 7 bases from V and 5 from J; bases not matched to a gene: 3. CDR3 sequence (DNA): TGTGCCACCAGGATGGGACAGGGGGACGAGCAGTACTTC. Protein sequence: CATRMGQGDEQYF.